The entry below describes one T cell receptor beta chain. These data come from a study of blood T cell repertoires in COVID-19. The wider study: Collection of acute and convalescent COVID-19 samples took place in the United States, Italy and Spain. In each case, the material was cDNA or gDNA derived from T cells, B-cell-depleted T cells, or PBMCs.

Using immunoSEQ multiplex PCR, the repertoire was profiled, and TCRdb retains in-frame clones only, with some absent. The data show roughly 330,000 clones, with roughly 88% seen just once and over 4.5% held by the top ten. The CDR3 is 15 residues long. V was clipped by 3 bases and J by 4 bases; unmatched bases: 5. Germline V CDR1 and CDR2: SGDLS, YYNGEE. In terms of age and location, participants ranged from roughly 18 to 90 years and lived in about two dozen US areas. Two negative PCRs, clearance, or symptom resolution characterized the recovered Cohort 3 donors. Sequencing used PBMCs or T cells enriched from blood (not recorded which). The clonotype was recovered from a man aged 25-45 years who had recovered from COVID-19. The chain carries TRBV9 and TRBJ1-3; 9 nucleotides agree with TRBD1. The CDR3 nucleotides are TGTGCCAGCAGCGCCCAGGGGACAGGGGGAAACACCATATATTTT. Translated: CASSAQGTGGNTIYF.